This T cell receptor beta chain emerged from a study of cytomegalovirus exposure and HLA in healthy donors. Study in general: Clustering assigned about 79% of the approximately 400 genotyped donors to the Caucasian-associated ancestry cluster. Whole-study findings and limits: The study designated 160 or so TCR beta chains cytomegalovirus-associated.

Details on this clone: Its specificity is unknown.

In the PCR, 60 Vbeta and 13 Jbeta primers were used. In the original workflow: About 9.9 million shared chains were among approximately 80 million unique TCR beta chains counted in a later analysis. The repertoire was sequenced with immunoSEQ multiplex PCR; TCRdb's copy has only in-frame clones and lacks some. D and trimming come from the DNA, and the V and J calls and clone size come from that table. This sample yields roughly 130,000 clones, of which 75% to 85% are seen a single time; just under 3% belongs to the top ten. Healthy people donating bone marrow made up the donors. Germline V gene lookup returns CDR1 PRHDT and CDR2 FYEKMQ (reference sequence). Trimming took 6 bases from V and 2 from J, leaving 14 bases between them. The CDR3 is 15 amino acids.

This sequence originates from a woman under 30 in good health and CMV-seropositive. V is TRBV13 and J is TRBJ2-1; D remains ambiguous. The sample comprised PBMCs. The CDR3 sequence: CASRQRVATYNEQFF. The CDR3 DNA reads as TGTGCCAGCAGACAACGGGTAGCTACCTACAATGAGCAGTTCTTC.